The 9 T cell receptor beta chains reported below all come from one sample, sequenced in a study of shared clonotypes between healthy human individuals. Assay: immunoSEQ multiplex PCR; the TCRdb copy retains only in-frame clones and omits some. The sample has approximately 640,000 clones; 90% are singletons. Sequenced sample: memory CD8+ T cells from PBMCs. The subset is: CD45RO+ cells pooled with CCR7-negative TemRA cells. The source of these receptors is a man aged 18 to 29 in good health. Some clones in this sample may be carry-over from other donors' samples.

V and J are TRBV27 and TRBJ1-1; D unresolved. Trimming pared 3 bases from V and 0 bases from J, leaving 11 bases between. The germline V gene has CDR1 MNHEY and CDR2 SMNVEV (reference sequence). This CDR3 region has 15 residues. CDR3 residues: CASSFGSSMNTEAFF. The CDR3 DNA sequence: TGTGCCAGCAGTTTTGGATCCTCGATGAACACTGAAGCTTTCTTT.

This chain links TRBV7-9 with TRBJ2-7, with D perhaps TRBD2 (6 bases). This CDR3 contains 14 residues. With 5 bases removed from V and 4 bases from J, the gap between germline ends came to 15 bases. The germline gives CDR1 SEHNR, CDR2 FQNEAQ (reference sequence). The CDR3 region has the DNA TGTGCCAGCAGCCCGGGTCGGGAGTGGTACGAGCAGTACTTC. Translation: CASSPGREWYEQYF.

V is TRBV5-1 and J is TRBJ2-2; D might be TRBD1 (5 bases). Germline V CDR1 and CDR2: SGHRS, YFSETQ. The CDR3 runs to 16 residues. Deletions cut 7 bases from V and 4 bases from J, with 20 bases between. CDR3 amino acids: CASSTYPGQGTGELFF. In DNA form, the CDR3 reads TGCGCCAGCTCCACCTACCCAGGCCAGGGCACCGGGGAGCTGTTTTTT.

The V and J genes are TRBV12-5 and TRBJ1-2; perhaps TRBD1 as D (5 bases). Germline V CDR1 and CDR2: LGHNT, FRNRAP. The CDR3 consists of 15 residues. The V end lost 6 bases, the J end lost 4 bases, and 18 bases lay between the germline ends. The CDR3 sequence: CASGLSGGRTYGYTF. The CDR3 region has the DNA TGTGCTAGTGGCCTCTCCGGGGGGAGGACCTATGGCTACACCTTC.

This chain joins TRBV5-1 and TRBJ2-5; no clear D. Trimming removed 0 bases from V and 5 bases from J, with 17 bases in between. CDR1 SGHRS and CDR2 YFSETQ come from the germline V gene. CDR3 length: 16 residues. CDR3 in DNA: TGCGCCAGCAGCTTGGATCTTAATTGGTCGTGGGAGACCCAGTACTTC. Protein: CASSLDLNWSWETQYF.

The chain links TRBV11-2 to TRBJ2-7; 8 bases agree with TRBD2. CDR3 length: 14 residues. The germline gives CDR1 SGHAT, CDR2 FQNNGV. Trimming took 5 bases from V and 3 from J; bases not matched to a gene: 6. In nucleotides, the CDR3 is TGTGCCAGCAGCGTTAGCGGGATGGTCTACGAGCAGTACTTC. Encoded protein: CASSVSGMVYEQYF.

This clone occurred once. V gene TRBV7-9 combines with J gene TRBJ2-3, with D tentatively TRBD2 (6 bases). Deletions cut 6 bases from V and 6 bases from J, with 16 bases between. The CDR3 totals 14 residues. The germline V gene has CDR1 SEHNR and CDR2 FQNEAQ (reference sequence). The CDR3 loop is CASSHMHGGDTQYF. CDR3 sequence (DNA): TGTGCCAGCAGTCACATGCATGGGGGGGATACGCAGTATTTT. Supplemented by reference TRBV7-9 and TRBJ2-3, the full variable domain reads DTGVSQNPRHKITKRGQNVTFRCDPISEHNRLYWYRQTLGQGPEFLTYFQNEAQLEKSRLLSDRFSAERPKGSFSTLEIQRTEQGDSAMYLCASSHMHGGDTQYFGPGTRLTVL.

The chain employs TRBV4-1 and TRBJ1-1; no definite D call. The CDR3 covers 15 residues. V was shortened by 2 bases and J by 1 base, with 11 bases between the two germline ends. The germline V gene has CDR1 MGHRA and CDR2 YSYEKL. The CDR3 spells CASSQRAGPNTEAFF. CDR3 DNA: TGCGCCAGCAGCCAACGGGCAGGCCCGAACACTGAAGCTTTCTTT.

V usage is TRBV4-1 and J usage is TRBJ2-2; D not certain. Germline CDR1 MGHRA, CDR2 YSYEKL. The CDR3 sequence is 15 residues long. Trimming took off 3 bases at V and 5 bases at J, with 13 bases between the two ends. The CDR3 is CASSQTPGWTGELFF. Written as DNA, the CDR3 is TGCGCCAGCAGCCAGACCCCCGGGTGGACCGGGGAGCTGTTTTTT.